The TCR beta chain described here comes from a study of beta chain features in type 1 diabetes (dated by TCRdb to the late 2010s). General notes on the study: Mean age, gender distribution, total cell number and subset yield were not different between patients and healthy donors. A total of under 140,000,000 sorted cells were examined across all samples, and the number of cells per subset was strongly correlated with RNA yield. In the study, TCRB repertoires of sorted circulating CD4+ T cell subsets from recently diagnosed type 1 diabetes patients were compared with those of matched healthy donors. Naive and central memory subsets were obtained from all 30 or so donors, but regulatory and stem cell-like memory subsets were isolated from only 8 patients and roughly eight healthy donors.

A word on this clone: This clone's antigen is unknown. With a much larger clone just one base away, this may be a read error. The sample contains more than one DNA sequence encoding this CDR3.

Measured from the cysteine to the phenylalanine, the CDR3 is 11 residues long. Only CDR3 DNA remains: 33 bases, in frame from the first base. The V and J ends are trimmed by 4 bases and 2 bases, leaving 2 bases between them. Looking up the germline V gene yields CDR1 SGHAT and CDR2 FQNNGV. Beyond this particular receptor, the publication reports: Fewer insertions and more nucleotide deletions at VDJ recombination sites were observed in patients with type 1 diabetes, implying thymic rearrangement abnormalities. HLA sub-analyses involved small numbers of individuals, so any influence of HLA type on TCRB rearrangement remained unresolved. Shorter templates might be favored by PCR, yet because patient and control samples were amplified and corrected together, any such skew would affect both groups equally. Because cDNA was sequenced instead of genomic DNA, highly expressing activated cells could be over-represented, though the groups showed no difference in activation or CD3 levels. A moderate but significant shortening of TCRB CDR3 length was observed in type 1 diabetes patients in all four CD4+ subsets. Naive, central memory and regulatory TCRB repertoires appeared more similar among patients than among healthy donors.

A single peripheral blood draw of 95 to 150 mL on average was collected from each donor into heparinised tubes. Using a panel that included CD45RO, CCR7, CD25, CD127, CD95 and CD27, naive, central memory, regulatory and stem cell-like memory CD4+ T cells were sorted on a BD FACSAria II. All sorted populations exceeded 95% purity. PBMCs were isolated immediately by Lymphoprep density gradient centrifugation and stained directly without culture. So that batch effects would be minimized, each experiment stained and sorted samples in pairs, pairing one healthy donor with one patient. All of the isolated RNA was reverse transcribed with the High Capacity cDNA Reverse Transcription Kit, so expressed TCRB transcripts were sequenced. Deep immunoSEQ sequencing was performed on naive, central memory and regulatory T cell samples, with an average of roughly 3.3 million total reads per sample. After sorted cells were lysed in RLT buffer, RNA was extracted with DNase-treated RNeasy Micro or Mini kits, with the choice depending on cell number. Each cell subset was processed separately to prevent cross-contamination, with patient and healthy donor samples processed together. The immunoSEQ multiplex PCR was used to amplify TCRB sequences from cDNA, generating 87-bp fragments that spanned the CDR3 region. Sequencing of the amplicons was performed on the Illumina HiSeq platform. Processing in the source paper ran as follows. Synthetic template baselines were used to correct PCR bias computationally, reads within Hamming distance 2 were collapsed together, and singletons that could not be merged were discarded. Reads were aligned against IMGT so that V, D and J genes, CDR3 length and insertions or deletions at six rearrangement sites could be assigned. Clonotype counts were normalized to sorted cell number within each subset before computing true diversity and Gini coefficients with the tcR R package. Repertoire sharing was quantified using the overlap coefficient calculated on TCRB nucleotide sequences. As a proxy for the pre-selection repertoire, out-of-frame TCRB sequences from naive cells were analyzed. This is the immuneACCESS table as TCRdb keeps it, with only in-frame sequences that have V and J called. A part of the clones is gone; compared with another copy, unresolved V genes explain less than half, and the rest is unexplained. V and J calls and clone size come straight from that table; D and trimming were deduced from the DNA. Counted in this sample were under 950,000 clones; roughly 17% of them appeared once. Jointly, the top ten make up 0.02% to 0.025% of the sample.

The chain employs TRBV11-2 and TRBJ2-5, with the D gene uncertain. The sequence was collected from a woman aged 18 to 35 in good health. Source material: naive CD4+ T cells from blood. Explained via the paper, the cell subset or site label denotes: true naive CD4+ T cells. The DNA sequence reads TGTGCCAGCAGCTCACAAGAGACCCAGTACTTC. This codes for CASSSQETQYF.